The TCR beta chain described here comes from a study of blood T cells in healthy people across ages. The germline V gene encodes CDR1 MNHEY and CDR2 SMNVEV (reference sequence). This CDR3 region has 13 residues. V lost 3 bases, J lost 8 bases, and 3 bases stayed unmatched. PCR was performed a second time for about 7 to 12 cycles using a sample-barcoded 5' primer and a J-beta primer mix. TCRdb reanalysed the 5' RACE reads using MiXCR and keeps one entry per CDR3 protein. The sample holds some 790,000 distinct CDR3 sequences, 29% seen once. This clonotype was recorded a few times. Its matching antigen is unknown. General study findings and limits: Expanded clonotype changes were possibly confounded by unknown donor CMV status. Strong correlation was found linking TCR beta diversity to naive T cell percentage. Naive and antigen-experienced cells could not be conclusively compared, given unsorted PBMCs.

This rearrangement joins TRBV27 to TRBJ1-2; 10 positions match TRBD1. What was sequenced was blood. The TCR comes from a woman older than 75 in good health. CDR3 nucleotides: TGTGCCAGCAGTTTCCGGACAGGGGGAGGCTACACCTTC. Protein: CASSFRTGGGYTF.